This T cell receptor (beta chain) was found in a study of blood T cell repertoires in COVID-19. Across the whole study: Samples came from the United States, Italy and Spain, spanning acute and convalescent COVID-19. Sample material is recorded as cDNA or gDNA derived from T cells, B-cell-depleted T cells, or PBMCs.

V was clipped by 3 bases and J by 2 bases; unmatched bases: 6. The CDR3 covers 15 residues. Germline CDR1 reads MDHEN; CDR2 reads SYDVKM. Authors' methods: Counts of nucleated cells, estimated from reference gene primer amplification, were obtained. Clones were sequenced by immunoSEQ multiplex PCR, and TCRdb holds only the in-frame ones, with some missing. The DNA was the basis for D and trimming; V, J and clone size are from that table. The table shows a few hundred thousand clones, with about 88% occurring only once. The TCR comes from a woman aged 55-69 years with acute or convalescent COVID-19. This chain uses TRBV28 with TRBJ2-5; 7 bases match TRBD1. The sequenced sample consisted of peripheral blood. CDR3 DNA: TGTGCCAGCAGTTTGCCGGGACAGCCTCAAGAGACCCAGTACTTC. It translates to CASSLPGQPQETQYF.